The entry below gives a single TCR beta chain sequence along with its context. The CDR3 has 18 amino acids. This entry comes from a study of T cells after somatic rescue of genetic block. Profiled with immunoSEQ multiplex PCR; TCRdb holds only in-frame clones, not every one. The data hold 100,000 to 120,000 clones, with 75% to 95% observed a single time. The receptor was isolated from a young woman. The gene calls are TRBV21-1 and TRBJ2-7; the table's TRBD1 call for D was not verified on the DNA. TRBV21-1 is tagged as a pseudogene. The sequenced material came from peripheral blood mononuclear cells (PBMCs). The CDR3, as DNA: TGTGCCAGCAGCAGGTTACAGGGAATACTTAAGGAGTGTTTCGAGCAGTACTTC. Translating it yields CASSRLQGILKECFEQYF.